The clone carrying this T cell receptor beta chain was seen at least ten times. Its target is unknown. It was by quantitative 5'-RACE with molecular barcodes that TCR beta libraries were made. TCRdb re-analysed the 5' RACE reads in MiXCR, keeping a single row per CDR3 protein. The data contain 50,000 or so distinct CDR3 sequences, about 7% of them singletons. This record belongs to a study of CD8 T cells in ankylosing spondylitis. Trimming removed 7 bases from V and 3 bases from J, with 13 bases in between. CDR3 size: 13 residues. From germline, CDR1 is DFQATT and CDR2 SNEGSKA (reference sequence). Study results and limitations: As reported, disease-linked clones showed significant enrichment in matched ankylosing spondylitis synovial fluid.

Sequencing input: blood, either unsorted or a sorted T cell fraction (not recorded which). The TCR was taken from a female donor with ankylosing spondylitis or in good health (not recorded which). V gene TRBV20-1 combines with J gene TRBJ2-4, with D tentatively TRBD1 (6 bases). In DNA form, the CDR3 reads TGCAGTGGACAGGACACTTACAAAAACATTCAGTACTTC. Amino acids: CSGQDTYKNIQYF.